The rows below give T cell receptor beta chains drawn from one sample of a study of breast tumors, draining lymph nodes, adjacent tissues. Each CDR3 protein gets one entry after TCRdb re-called the multiplex PCR reads with MiXCR. This sample yields about 180,000 distinct CDR3 sequences, of which roughly a third are seen a single time; about 4.1% belongs to the top ten. Material: axillary lymph node tissue. The receptors stem from a female donor with breast cancer. Some clones in this sample may be carry-over from other donors' samples. The CDR3 runs from the conserved cysteine through the conserved F or W. A D gene is named only where the DNA matches it firmly. A row's size may be missing; if present it is once, few, many or a size class.

J gene | clone size | V gene | D gene | CDR3 DNA | CDR3 protein
TRBJ2-7 | many | TRBV19 | . | TGTGCCAGTAGTTTCGCAGGGGCATCCTCCTACGAGCAGTACTTC | CASSFAGASSYEQYF
TRBJ2-1 | . | TRBV6-5 | . | TGTACCACGCTACATGAGGGGGGGTATTACAATGAGCAGTTCTTC | CTTLHEGGYYNEQFF
TRBJ1-3 | . | TRBV6-6 | . | TGTGCCAGCAGTACAGGGCCGAGGGCGCTTGGAAACACCATATATTTT | CASSTGPRALGNTIYF
TRBJ1-5 | . | TRBV5-6 | . | TGTGCCAGCAGCTTTGGGCAGGTGGATCAGCCCCAGCATTTT | CASSFGQVDQPQHF
TRBJ2-3 | many | TRBV20-1 | . | TGCAGTGCTTGCCTTCAGGGGATCACAGATACGCAGTATTTT | CSACLQGITDTQYF
TRBJ2-3 | . | TRBV19 | TRBD1 | TGTGCCAGTAGCCATGAGAGGGGGCGCACAGATACGCAGTATTTT | CASSHERGRTDTQYF
TRBJ2-2 | many | TRBV24-1 | . | TGTGCCACCAGTGACCCCCTTCGGAACACCGGGGAGCTGTTTTTT | CATSDPLRNTGELFF
TRBJ1-5 | many | TRBV28 | . | TGTGCCAGCAACGATGGTCAGCCCCAGCATTTT | CASNDGQPQHF
TRBJ2-2 | . | TRBV2 | . | TGTGCCAGCACAGTACTAGCGAACACCGGGGAGCTGTTTTTT | CASTVLANTGELFF
TRBJ1-3 | . | TRBV13 | . | TGTGCCAGCAGCTCAACGGGCTCTGAAGACGCCATATATTTT | CASSSTGSEDAIYF
TRBJ1-3 | many | TRBV28 | . | TGTGCCAGCATCCGGGGGGGGGCAATTGGAAACACCATATATTTT | CASIRGGAIGNTIYF
TRBJ1-5 | many | TRBV6-2/TRBV6-3 | TRBD1 | TGTGCCAGCAGTTATTCCGACAGGGACAATCAGCCCCAGCATTTT | CASSYSDRDNQPQHF
TRBJ2-3 | many | TRBV5-6 | . | TGTGCCAGCAGCTGGGGGGTAGCAAGCACAGATACGCAGTATTTT | CASSWGVASTDTQYF
TRBJ2-7 | . | TRBV7-4 | TRBD2 | TGTGCCAGCAGCCCAAGATCGGGACTAGCGGAATGGTCCTACGAGCAGTACTTC | CASSPRSGLAEWSYEQYF
TRBJ2-5 | many | TRBV7-3 | . | TGTGCCACCAAGCCAGTGGAGGAGGAGTTCGGGAGCGAGACCCAGTACTTC | CATKPVEEEFGSETQYF
TRBJ1-2 | few | TRBV28 | . | TGTGCCAGCAGTTTATCTTTTTTGGGGCGGTCACAGGGACCGAACTATGGCTACACCTTC | CASSLSFLGRSQGPNYGYTF
TRBJ1-6 | many | TRBV5-6 | . | TGTGCCAGCAGCTCCTTTGGGGTCTATTCACCCCTCCACTTT | CASSSFGVYSPLHF
TRBJ2-7 | . | TRBV20-1 | . | TGCAGTGCCAGCAGCGTAGAGGCAGGGGCCTACGAGCAGTACTTC | CSASSVEAGAYEQYF
TRBJ1-6 | . | TRBV2 | TRBD1 | TGTGCCTCTTCGAGGGACAGGGGTCTCTATTCACCCCTCCACTTT | CASSRDRGLYSPLHF
TRBJ1-6 | once | TRBV19 | . | TGTGCCAGTAGTCCGGGGGCGAATAATTCACCCCTCCACTTT | CASSPGANNSPLHF
TRBJ2-1 | many | TRBV7-9 | TRBD2 | TGTGCCAGCAGCTTAAGGAGGGGAGGGAAGGATGAGCAGTTCTTC | CASSLRRGGKDEQFF
TRBJ2-3 | . | TRBV2 | . | TGTGCCAGCAATGGTCGCGGTACTAGCACAGATACGCAGTATTTT | CASNGRGTSTDTQYF
TRBJ1-1 | . | TRBV7-2 | . | TGTGCCAGCAGCCACAGGGTTCGAACCACTGAAGCTTTCTTT | CASSHRVRTTEAFF
TRBJ1-5 | many | TRBV28 | . | TGTGCCATTCAATCCGGGGGAAGCAATCAGCCCCAGCATTTT | CAIQSGGSNQPQHF
TRBJ2-2 | many | TRBV29-1 | . | TGCAGCGTTGAAGATCCAGGGAAAACCGGGGAGCTGTTTTTT | CSVEDPGKTGELFF
TRBJ1-1 | . | TRBV30 | . | TGTGCCTGGAGTCCCACCGGCCTGAGGAACACTGAAGCTTTCTTT | CAWSPTGLRNTEAFF
TRBJ2-3 | . | TRBV6-5 | . | TGTGCCAGCAGTCACTCGATGCGGGGACAGATCACAGATACGCAGTATTTT | CASSHSMRGQITDTQYF
TRBJ1-6 | many | TRBV5-6 | . | TGTGCCAGCGCCCTTGGACGGATTTATAATTCACCCCTCCACTTT | CASALGRIYNSPLHF
TRBJ2-7 | many | TRBV10-1 | . | TGCGCCAGCAGTGGGGGAAATAACGACGAGCAGTACTTC | CASSGGNNDEQYF
TRBJ2-2 | . | TRBV7-2 | TRBD2 | TGTGCCAGCAGCCTAAGATGGGGACTAGCGGGAGCCGAGCCCGGGGAGCTGTTCTTT | CASSLRWGLAGAEPGELFF
TRBJ2-2 | many | TRBV12-3/TRBV12-4 | . | TGTGCCAGCAGTTTTCGGGACTCCTTTCGTCGTAACACCGGGGAGCTGTTTTTT | CASSFRDSFRRNTGELFF
TRBJ2-1 | many | TRBV7-8 | . | TGTGCCAGCAGCATATCACAAGGGGGAGGTCACAATGAGCAGTTCTTC | CASSISQGGGHNEQFF
TRBJ2-3 | . | TRBV20-1 | . | TGCAGTGCTAGACCGGCAACAGATACGCAGTATTTT | CSARPATDTQYF